Each of the 12 T cell receptor beta chains below was sequenced from the same sample in a study of blood T cell repertoires in COVID-19 (dated by TCRdb to between 2020 and 2021). Library construction relied on the immunoSEQ multiplex PCR assay. TCRdb obtained this table from immuneACCESS and retained in-frame rearrangements with V and J assigned. These tables miss some clones; where compared with another copy, unresolved V genes account for less than half of the shortfall, and the remainder is unexplained. The sample table contains over 200,000 clones; only one count was recorded for 90% to 95% of them. The ten largest account for 0.95% to 1.5% of the sample. The sample consisted of PBMCs or T cells enriched from blood (not recorded which). Every receptor here comes from a human donor in a cohort exposed to, infected with or recovered from COVID-19 (not recorded which). The donor label of this sample is uncertain.

The chain couples TRBV7-9 to TRBJ1-2; TRBD1 aligns across 8 bases. Germline V gene sequence: CDR1 SEHNR, CDR2 FQNEAQ (reference sequence). V shed 4 bases and J 4 bases; nucleotides not matched to a gene: 8. The CDR3 is 15 amino acids. In nucleotides, the CDR3 is TGTGCCAGCAGCTACCTGGGACAGGAGATCTATGGCTACACCTTC. This sequence encodes CASSYLGQEIYGYTF. Complete variable domain (other parts from reference TRBV7-9 and TRBJ1-2): DTGVSQNPRHKITKRGQNVTFRCDPISEHNRLYWYRQTLGQGPEFLTYFQNEAQLEKSRLLSDRFSAERPKGSFSTLEIQRTEQGDSAMYLCASSYLGQEIYGYTFGSGTRLTVV.

The chain uses TRBV7-3 and TRBJ2-5; the match to TRBD2 covers 8 bases. Germline V gene lookup returns CDR1 SGHTA and CDR2 FQGTGA. The V gene end was trimmed by 2 bases and the J gene end by 4 bases; junction bases not matched to a gene: 6. CDR3 size: 15 residues. CDR3: CASSLGGGRRETQYF. The CDR3 nucleotides read TGTGCCAGCAGCTTAGGCGGGGGGCGGCGAGAGACCCAGTACTTC.

This chain uses TRBV10-3 with TRBJ2-2, with TRBD1 identical over 12 bases. Germline V gene sequence: CDR1 ENHRY, CDR2 SYGVKD. The CDR3 is made up of 15 amino acids. Trimming at V came to 5 bases and at J to 7 bases, leaving 5 bases not matched to a gene. CDR3 nucleotides: TGTGCCATCAGTCCCGGGACAGGGGGCGTCGGGGAGCTGTTTTTT. Translation gives CAISPGTGGVGELFF.

The chain is built from TRBV9 and TRBJ1-3; D possibly corresponds to TRBD1 (6 bases). Trimming took 3 bases from V and 4 from J, leaving 8 bases between them. The CDR3 contains 13 residues. From germline, CDR1 is SGDLS and CDR2 YYNGEE. In nucleotides, the CDR3 is TGTGCCAGCAGCGCTGGACAGGGAAACACCATATATTTT. Translating gives CASSAGQGNTIYF.

V gene TRBV7-9 combines with J gene TRBJ1-6; 8 bases line up with TRBD1. The CDR3 is 16 amino acids. The germline V gene encodes CDR1 SEHNR and CDR2 FQNEAQ (reference sequence). V was clipped by 4 bases and J by 9 bases; unmatched bases: 11. The CDR3 reads CASSSRSGQVGSPLHF. The CDR3 bases are TGTGCCAGCAGCTCCCGGTCGGGACAGGTCGGTTCACCCCTCCACTTT.

This clone was observed a single time. The V and J genes are TRBV5-4 and TRBJ2-7; the D gene is possibly TRBD1 (5 bases). Germline values: CDR1 SGHNT, CDR2 YYREEE (reference sequence). CDR3 length: 15 residues. Deletions cut 3 bases from V and 2 bases from J, with 15 bases between. Here the CDR3 DNA reads TGTGCCAGCAGCTCCGCTCCAGGGCGGACCTACGAGCAGTACTTC. Translation: CASSSAPGRTYEQYF.

V gene TRBV19 combines with J gene TRBJ1-2; D possibly corresponds to TRBD1 (5 bases). CDR3 size: 15 residues. Trimming shortened V by 2 bases and J by 4 bases, and 14 bases separated the two germline ends. Germline lookup yields CDR1 LNHDA and CDR2 SQIVND (reference sequence). The CDR3 coding sequence is TGTGCCAGTAGTATAAAAGGGCAGGGTTCCTATGGCTACACCTTC. This translates into CASSIKGQGSYGYTF.

The rearrangement joins TRBV4-1 to TRBJ2-2; no reliable D call. The CDR3 has 12 residues. Per germline, CDR1 MGHRA and CDR2 YSYEKL. Trimming took 4 bases from V and 8 from J, leaving 8 bases between them. The CDR3 loop reads CASSRTGGELFF. The CDR3 nucleotides are TGCGCCAGCAGCCGAACCGGGGGGGAGCTGTTTTTT.

This clone was recorded once. The chain is built from TRBV5-1 and TRBJ2-7; a possible D gene is TRBD2 (6 bases). The V end was cut by 4 bases, the J end by 1 base, with 15 bases between. Germline-derived CDR1 and CDR2 are SGHRS and YFSETQ. The CDR3 runs to 15 residues. DNA of the CDR3: TGCGCCAGCAGCGTAGGGAGGACGGGATCCTACGAGCAGTACTTC. Protein sequence: CASSVGRTGSYEQYF. Full variable domain (rest looked up from reference TRBV5-1 and TRBJ2-7): KAGVTQTPRYLIKTRGQQVTLSCSPISGHRSVSWYQQTPGQGLQFLFEYFSETQRNKGNFPGRFSGRQFSNSRSEMNVSTLELGDSALYLCASSVGRTGSYEQYFGPGTRLTVT.

The J gene is TRBJ1-5, the V gene TRBV7-9; D unclear. The CDR3 extends over 14 amino acids. CDR1 SEHNR and CDR2 FQNEAQ come from the germline V gene (reference sequence). Trimming pared 5 bases from V and 2 bases from J, leaving 10 bases between. In DNA, the CDR3 is TGTGCCAGCAGCCATAGCCTGGGCAATCAGCCCCAGCATTTT. It yields the protein CASSHSLGNQPQHF.

The rearrangement joins TRBV19 to TRBJ2-1, with D perhaps TRBD1 (5 bases). From germline, CDR1 is LNHDA and CDR2 SQIVND (reference sequence). The CDR3 has 18 residues. V lost 1 base and J lost 6, with 22 bases in between. CDR3 in DNA: TGTGCCAGTAGTATAGTAGGGGCGAGGACGGCATTAGGCAATGAGCAGTTCTTC. Amino acids: CASSIVGARTALGNEQFF.

V is TRBV12-5 and J is TRBJ2-2; the D gene is possibly TRBD2 (5 bases). The V end was cut by 2 bases, the J end by 2 bases, with 18 bases between. The CDR3 has 18 amino acids. Germline V CDR1 and CDR2: LGHNT, FRNRAP. CDR3 sequence reads: CASGLFFGVKPNTGELFF. The CDR3 DNA sequence: TGTGCTAGTGGTTTGTTCTTCGGGGTCAAACCCAACACCGGGGAGCTGTTTTTT.